One sample yielded the 25 T cell receptor beta chains listed below, sequenced in a study of blood T cells in healthy people across ages. Sample-barcoded 5' priming and a J-beta primer mix drove a second PCR of roughly 6 to 12 cycles. Each CDR3 protein gets one entry after TCRdb re-called the 5' RACE reads with MiXCR. The sample includes 800,000 or so distinct CDR3 sequences, roughly 25% seen only once; the top ten take under 4.5%. These data are also associated with another study on T cells of mothers and their children.

The sample taken for sequencing was blood. Receptors were obtained from a boy aged 5-17 years in good health.

The CDR3 sequence: CASSWGGTDTQYF. DNA of the CDR3: TGTGCCAGCAGCTGGGGGGGGACAGATACGCAGTATTTT. The gene calls are TRBV9 and TRBJ2-3; TRBD2 matches at 7 bases. The germline gives CDR1 SGDLS, CDR2 YYNGEE. The CDR3 has 13 residues. Germline trimming cut 4 bases from V and 3 bases from J; bases unmatched to any gene: 2.

This clonotype was picked up a small number of times. The chain employs TRBV4-1 and TRBJ1-1; 7 positions agree with TRBD1. This CDR3 has 18 amino acids. Germline values: CDR1 MGHRA, CDR2 YSYEKL. V gave up 4 bases and J gave up 0 bases; unmatched junction bases: 14. CDR3 region: CASSRGTGVGEMNTEAFF. The CDR3 bases are TGCGCCAGCAGCCGGGGTACAGGGGTCGGTGAGATGAACACTGAAGCTTTCTTT.

The chain has TRBV6-5 and TRBJ1-4; 8 bases fit TRBD1. This CDR3 region has 14 residues. V lost 5 bases and J lost 8; bases outside the gene matches: 7. Germline CDR1 and CDR2: MNHEY and SVGAGI. The CDR3 DNA reads TGTGCCAGCAGTAACGACAGGGGACGGGAAAAACTGTTTTTT. It specifies CASSNDRGREKLFF.

This chain connects TRBV6-6 to TRBJ1-1; a possible D gene is TRBD1 (6 bases). Trimming removed 5 bases at V and 6 bases at J, with 10 bases between. Germline CDR1 MNHNY, CDR2 SVGAGI (reference sequence). The CDR3 has 12 amino acids. The CDR3 sequence: CASSLDRAEAFF. CDR3 sequence (DNA): TGTGCCAGCAGTCTGGACAGAGCTGAAGCTTTCTTT.

This clonotype appeared a few times. The chain couples TRBV28 to TRBJ2-1; TRBD2 matches at 7 bases. This CDR3 is built from 17 residues. V was pared by 1 base and J by 2 bases, with 8 bases of the junction left unmatched. CDR1 and CDR2 (germline): MDHEN, SYDVKM. In DNA, the CDR3 is TGTGCCAGCAGTTTATTGCTAGCGGATGAGGCCTACAATGAGCAGTTCTTC. Protein product: CASSLLLADEAYNEQFF.

The rearrangement joins TRBV4-3 to TRBJ2-5, with 7 bases identical to TRBD1. The tail of the sequence fits TRBJ2-7 better, so the J call may be wrong. Germline values: CDR1 LGHNA, CDR2 YSLEER. This CDR3 has 14 amino acids. The DNA of the CDR3 is TGCGCCAGCAGCCGACAGACAGGGAACTACGAGCAGTACTTC. Translation gives CASSRQTGNYEQYF.

The CDR3 is CASSAGGLAGEETQYF. For the CDR3, the DNA is TGTGCCAGCAGTGCCGGCGGACTAGCGGGGGAAGAGACCCAGTACTTC. J is TRBJ2-5 and V is TRBV12-3 or TRBV12-4, with 13 bases fitting TRBD2. The J segment lost 3 bases and the V segment lost 5 bases, leaving 6 bases of the junction unmatched. The CDR3 covers 16 residues.

Only a few counts were recorded for this clonotype. CDR3 residues: CASSFWDISYNEQFF. The CDR3 bases are TGTGCCAGCAGCTTTTGGGACATCTCCTACAATGAGCAGTTCTTC. The chain recombines TRBV7-8 with TRBJ2-1, with D perhaps TRBD1 (6 bases). Germline V gene lookup returns CDR1 SGHVS and CDR2 FQNEAQ. There are 15 residues in the CDR3. V gave up 3 bases and J gave up 0 bases, with 9 bases separating them.

The CDR3 loop is CASVRGQGVREQYF. DNA of the CDR3: TGTGCCAGCGTAAGAGGACAGGGGGTTCGCGAGCAGTACTTC. This chain uses TRBV28 with TRBJ2-7; 10 bases are a match to TRBD1. Trimming removed 8 bases from V and 6 bases from J; junction bases left unmatched: 10. Per germline, CDR1 MDHEN and CDR2 SYDVKM. This CDR3 comprises 14 residues.

The V call is TRBV6-5, the J call TRBJ2-2; no reliable D call. The V gene lost 6 bases and the J gene lost 4 bases, with 12 bases spanning the gap. Germline lookup yields CDR1 MNHEY and CDR2 SVGAGI. The CDR3 contains 14 residues. The CDR3 bases are TGTGCCAGCAGCCGCGGACGGGCCACCGGGGAGCTGTTTTTT. Translated, it gives CASSRGRATGELFF.

The table lists this clonotype with a few counts. CDR3 protein: CASSPQPGVFLYEQYF. CDR3 coding DNA: TGTGCCAGCAGCCCCCAGCCGGGGGTCTTCCTCTACGAGCAGTACTTC. This chain links TRBV4-2 with TRBJ2-7; TRBD2 might be the D (6 bases). CDR3 length: 16 amino acids. From germline, CDR1 is LGHNA and CDR2 YNFKEQ. Trimming shortened V by 4 bases and J by 3 bases, and 19 bases separated the two germline ends.

The rearrangement links TRBV7-9 to TRBJ2-3; possible D gene TRBD2, 5 bases. V dropped 5 bases and J dropped 0 bases, with 15 bases sitting between them. The germline CDR1 and CDR2 sequences are SEHNR and FQNEAQ (reference sequence). The CDR3 contains 16 residues. CDR3 nucleotide sequence: TGTGCCAGCAGCCCGCCCCCGGACTTTAGCACAGATACGCAGTATTTT. Residues: CASSPPPDFSTDTQYF.

The chain combines TRBV6-5 with TRBJ1-2; 10 positions match TRBD1. Trimming cost V 2 bases and J 8 bases; bases outside gene matches: 2. The CDR3 runs 13 residues. Germline V gene lookup returns CDR1 MNHEY and CDR2 SVGAGI. The CDR3 nucleotides are TGTGCCAGCAGTTACGAGACAGGGGGCGGCTACACCTTC. Protein sequence: CASSYETGGGYTF.

Points on this clonotype: Germline and junction disagree at one end, which may indicate a read error. The J gene is TRBJ1-5, the V gene TRBV7-9; maybe TRBD1 (5 bases). Per germline, CDR1 SEHNR and CDR2 FQNEAQ (reference sequence). CDR3 length: 15 amino acids. The CDR3 coding sequence is TGTTCCAGCTCTGGGGAAAGGGGCCCATATCAGCCCCAGCATTTT. This translates into CSSSGERGPYQPQHF.

This clonotype was seen a few times. J is TRBJ1-1 and V is TRBV28, with 7 positions matching TRBD1. Germline trimming cut 5 bases from V and 3 bases from J; bases unmatched to any gene: 12. Germline CDR1 MDHEN, CDR2 SYDVKM. The CDR3 runs 16 residues. The CDR3 region is CASSVTGVRGHTEAFF. DNA for the CDR3: TGTGCCAGCAGTGTTACAGGGGTCCGCGGACACACTGAAGCTTTCTTT.

The gene calls are TRBV28 and TRBJ1-1, with D possibly matching TRBD1 (5 bases). Germline CDR1 and CDR2: MDHEN and SYDVKM. The CDR3 totals 12 residues. V lost 8 bases and J 4 bases, leaving 11 bases between the germline ends. CDR3 sequence: CASRKGFTEAFF. CDR3 in DNA: TGTGCCAGCCGTAAGGGGTTCACTGAAGCTTTCTTT. Full variable domain (outside the CDR3, taken from reference TRBV28 and TRBJ1-1): DVKVTQSSRYLVKRTGEKVFLECVQDMDHENMFWYRQDPGLGLRLIYFSYDVKMKEKGDIPEGYSVSREKKERFSLILESASTNQTSMYLCASRKGFTEAFFGQGTRLTVV.

This clonotype was counted once. CDR3 DNA: TGCGCCAGCAGCTCCCGACTAGCGGGCGGAACCGGGGAGCTGTTTTTT. This sequence encodes CASSSRLAGGTGELFF. The V and J genes are TRBV5-1 and TRBJ2-2; 10 nucleotides agree with TRBD2. The trim removed 3 bases at V and 5 bases at J, leaving 7 bases unmatched. CDR1 is SGHRS, CDR2 YFSETQ, per germline. The CDR3 covers 16 residues. Complete variable domain (other parts from reference TRBV5-1 and TRBJ2-2): KAGVTQTPRYLIKTRGQQVTLSCSPISGHRSVSWYQQTPGQGLQFLFEYFSETQRNKGNFPGRFSGRQFSNSRSEMNVSTLELGDSALYLCASSSRLAGGTGELFFGEGSRLTVL.

Remarks on this clonotype: At one end the junction does not follow the germline gene, possibly because of a read error. The chain carries TRBV6-6 and TRBJ1-1; TRBD1 aligns across 8 bases. From germline, CDR1 is MNHNY and CDR2 SVGAGI (reference sequence). CDR3 length: 16 amino acids. The CDR3 DNA follows: TGTGCCAGCAGTTACTCGCCCTCAGGGGGCAGAGCTGAAGCTCTCTTT. Residues: CASSYSPSGGRAEALF.

Turning to this clonotype: A junction boundary mismatches the germline segment, possibly from a read error. This chain uses TRBV6-1 with TRBJ2-5, with D possibly TRBD1 on 6 matching bases. Germline V gives CDR1 MNHNS, CDR2 SASEGT. The CDR3 covers 15 residues. For the CDR3, the DNA is TGTGCCTGCAGTGTCGGACAGCCGCGAGGGGAGACCCAGTACTTC. This sequence encodes CACSVGQPRGETQYF.

This clonotype was found a few times. The V gene is TRBV7-2, the J gene TRBJ2-7; a possible D gene is TRBD2 (7 bases). This CDR3 spans 17 amino acids. Per the germline V gene, CDR1 is SGHTA and CDR2 is FQGNSA. Trimming left V 4 bases short and J 0 bases short, with 19 bases between. The CDR3 loop reads CASSSATGGLNSYEQYF. The DNA for the CDR3 is TGTGCCAGCAGCTCCGCCACGGGGGGCCTAAACTCCTACGAGCAGTACTTC.

This clonotype was seen more than once but under ten times. The V and J genes are TRBV3-1 and TRBJ1-3, with 9 nucleotides matching TRBD1. Germline V gene lookup returns CDR1 LGHDT and CDR2 YNNKEL (reference sequence). The CDR3 length is 18 residues. Trimming at V came to 3 bases and at J to 4 bases, leaving 13 bases not matched to a gene. CDR3 sequence reads: CASSQGQGLLFSGNTIYF. The CDR3 DNA sequence: TGTGCCAGCAGCCAGGGACAGGGTCTTCTATTTTCCGGAAACACCATATATTTT. Filled out from reference TRBV3-1 and TRBJ1-3, the complete variable domain reads DTAVSQTPKYLVTQMGNDKSIKCEQNLGHDTMYWYKQDSKKFLKIMFSYNNKELIINETVPNRFSPKSPDKAHLNLHINSLELGDSAVYFCASSQGQGLLFSGNTIYFGEGSWLTVV.

V gene TRBV13 combines with J gene TRBJ2-1; D may be TRBD1 (5 bases). The V end was cut by 5 bases, the J end by 9 bases, with 14 bases between. The CDR3 consists of 13 residues. In germline, CDR1 is PRHDT, CDR2 FYEKMQ (reference sequence). The CDR3 sequence is CASSISRVAEQFF. The CDR3 coding sequence is TGTGCCAGCAGCATCTCCAGGGTCGCTGAGCAGTTCTTC.

This clonotype was seen only a few times. The chain combines TRBV24-1 with TRBJ2-3; the D gene is possibly TRBD1 (5 bases). This CDR3 comprises 15 residues. Deletions cut 9 bases from V and 2 bases from J, with 17 bases between. The germline V gene encodes CDR1 KGHDR and CDR2 SFDVKD. CDR3 in amino acids: CATGKSRALTDTQYF. CDR3 DNA: TGTGCCACCGGGAAGAGCAGGGCCCTCACAGATACGCAGTATTTT.

This clonotype has more than one count but fewer than ten. This chain connects TRBV29-1 to TRBJ1-1; D gene uncertain. CDR3 length: 13 amino acids. Germline V lookup: CDR1 SQVTM, CDR2 ANQGSEA. The V end lost 0 bases, the J end lost 6 bases, and 11 bases lay between the germline ends. CDR3 residues: CSVEDLGASEAFF. CDR3 nucleotides: TGCAGCGTTGAAGATCTAGGAGCCTCTGAAGCTTTCTTT.

This clonotype was counted a few times. The rearrangement uses TRBV6-1 and TRBJ1-3, with D maybe TRBD1 (5 bases). CDR1 MNHNS and CDR2 SASEGT come from the germline V gene. The CDR3 runs to 17 residues. Trimming stripped 6 bases from V and 0 bases from J, with 18 bases between. CDR3 protein: CASSQGTRRSSGNTIYF. The DNA of the CDR3 is TGTGCCAGCAGCCAAGGGACCCGACGGAGCTCTGGAAACACCATATATTTT.